Presented here are 21 T cell receptor beta chains from one specimen sequenced in a study of T cell responses to AZD1222 COVID-19 vaccine. The repertoire was sequenced with immunoSEQ multiplex PCR; TCRdb's copy has only in-frame clones and lacks some. The sample shows 90,000 to 95,000 clones, about nine tenths of them seen only once. The sample here was peripheral blood, taken on day 0 of AZD1222 vaccination. The receptors derive from an adult in good health.

The chain has TRBV7-2 and TRBJ2-3, with 10 bases fitting TRBD2. The V gene's germline CDR1 is SGHTA and CDR2 FQGNSA. The V and J ends lost 5 bases and 9 bases, in that order; junction bases with no gene match: 8. This CDR3 has 14 amino acids. The CDR3 reads CASSLPLAGYTQYF. CDR3 coding DNA: TGTGCCAGCAGCCTCCCACTAGCGGGGTACACGCAGTATTTT.

This clone showed up just a few times. This rearrangement joins TRBV2 to TRBJ2-7; D uncertain. The CDR3 runs to 15 residues. Trimming removed 4 bases from V and 0 bases from J, with 13 bases in between. Germline CDR1 and CDR2: SNHLY and FYNNEI. The CDR3 region has the DNA TGTGCCAGCAGTGCAAGAGTGTGGCTCTCCTACGAGCAGTACTTC. Its translation: CASSARVWLSYEQYF.

This clone came up once. The CDR3 reads CASSDRGESGNTIYF. As DNA, the CDR3 is TGTGCCAGCAGTGACAGGGGAGAGTCTGGAAACACCATATATTTT. V and J are TRBV6-1 and TRBJ1-3; tentative D call: TRBD1 (6 bases). Trimming removed 3 bases from V and 1 base from J, with 10 bases in between. CDR1 is MNHNS and CDR2 is SASEGT in the germline V gene. The CDR3 runs 15 residues.

CDR3 coding DNA: TGTGCCAGTAGTCCTTTCGCCGGGGGTACATATGGCAGTGAGCAGTTCTTC. Its translation is CASSPFAGGTYGSEQFF. This sequence joins TRBV19 and TRBJ2-1, with D possibly being TRBD2 (6 bases). V was trimmed by 5 bases and J by 9 bases, leaving 26 bases between them. Germline lookup yields CDR1 LNHDA and CDR2 SQIVND (reference sequence). CDR3 length: 17 amino acids. Variable domain in full (rest from reference TRBV19 and TRBJ2-1): DGGITQSPKYLFRKEGQNVTLSCEQNLNHDAMYWYRQDPGQGLRLIYYSQIVNDFQKGDIAEGYSVSREKKESFPLTVTSAQKNPTAFYLCASSPFAGGTYGSEQFFGPGTRLTVL.

The chain joins TRBV2 to TRBJ2-7; D is perhaps TRBD1 (6 bases). V was trimmed by 5 bases and J by 0 bases, leaving 14 bases between them. The germline V gene has CDR1 SNHLY and CDR2 FYNNEI. The CDR3 has 15 residues. CDR3 coding DNA: TGTGCCAGCAGTCCCCTCCGGGACACCTCCTACGAGCAGTACTTC. Protein: CASSPLRDTSYEQYF.

The rearrangement uses TRBV5-8 and TRBJ2-7; 8 bases align to TRBD1. The CDR3 is 18 amino acids. After removal of 0 bases from V and 3 bases from J, the junction contained 14 bases not matched to a gene. From germline, CDR1 is SGHTS and CDR2 YDEGEE. CDR3 DNA: TGTGCCAGCAGCTTGGGCGTTGTCAGGGGGCGTTTGGGCTACGAGCAGTACTTC. It translates to CASSLGVVRGRLGYEQYF.

The chain uses TRBV30 and TRBJ1-4; a possible D gene is TRBD1 (6 bases). Germline loops: CDR1 GTSNPN, CDR2 SVGIG (reference sequence). Trimming pared 5 bases from V and 7 bases from J, leaving 14 bases between. The CDR3 contains 13 residues. The CDR3 nucleotides are TGTGCCTGGGTTCAGGGGAGCGGTGAAAAACTGTTTTTT. Residues: CAWVQGSGEKLFF.

Regarding this clone: The same CDR3 is also encoded by other DNA sequences in this sample. This chain joins TRBV29-1 and TRBJ1-5; D remains unclear. Germline V gene lookup returns CDR1 SQVTM and CDR2 ANQGSEA. The V end was cut by 4 bases, the J end by 7 bases, with 5 bases between. The length of the CDR3 is 10 residues. The CDR3 region has the DNA TGCAGCGTTGGTGGACAGCCCCAGCATTTT. Residues: CSVGGQPQHF.

V is TRBV19 and J is TRBJ2-5; weak D call: TRBD2 (5 bases). Germline assignment: CDR1 LNHDA and CDR2 SQIVND (reference sequence). The V gene lost 1 base and the J gene lost 3 bases, with 9 bases spanning the gap. CDR3 length: 14 residues. The CDR3 sequence is CASSIGTGKETQYF. In nucleotides, the CDR3 is TGTGCCAGTAGTATAGGAACGGGGAAAGAGACCCAGTACTTC.

The chain carries TRBV19 and TRBJ1-6; D is unresolved. CDR1 is LNHDA, CDR2 SQIVND, per germline (reference sequence). The CDR3 contains 15 residues. V gave up 5 bases and J gave up 14 bases, with 22 bases separating them. The CDR3 DNA reads TGTGCCAGTAGTCGGACTTGGAGATCTGAAGGGTCCCTCCACTTT. It is translated as CASSRTWRSEGSLHF.

The gene calls are TRBV4-3 and TRBJ2-2; 9 bases are a match to TRBD1. This CDR3 comprises 16 residues. The germline V gene encodes CDR1 LGHNA and CDR2 YSLEER. Losses at the gene ends were 3 bases for V and 7 bases for J; bases not matched to a gene: 9. The CDR3 DNA reads TGCGCCAGCAGCCAGAAGCCGGGACAGGGCAGCGGGGAGCTGTTTTTT. Encoded protein: CASSQKPGQGSGELFF.

The V and J genes are TRBV25-1 and TRBJ2-7; TRBD1 matches at 7 bases. From germline, CDR1 is MGHDK and CDR2 SYGVNS. The CDR3 runs 13 residues. Trimming took 6 bases from V and 1 from J; bases not matched to a gene: 3. The CDR3 DNA reads TGTGCCAGCAGCTGGGACAGATCCTACGAGCAGTACTTC. This sequence encodes CASSWDRSYEQYF.

V gene TRBV5-1 combines with J gene TRBJ2-7; D remains ambiguous. The V gene lost 0 bases and the J gene lost 1 base, with 5 bases spanning the gap. Germline V gene sequence: CDR1 SGHRS, CDR2 YFSETQ. The CDR3 is 13 amino acids. CDR3 loop: CASSLATSYEQYF. As DNA, the CDR3 is TGCGCCAGCAGCTTGGCCACGTCCTACGAGCAGTACTTC.

This sequence joins TRBV28 and TRBJ2-3; D is unclear. V was cut by 7 bases and J by 9 bases, with 17 bases left in between. This CDR3 contains 13 residues. CDR1 is MDHEN and CDR2 is SYDVKM in the germline V gene. The DNA of the CDR3 is TGTGCCAGCACCCCGGGCCCCGGTGACACGCAGTATTTT. Amino acid sequence: CASTPGPGDTQYF.

This sequence joins TRBV30 and TRBJ2-1; perhaps TRBD1 as D (6 bases). Trimming removed 3 bases from V and 6 bases from J, with 15 bases in between. Germline-derived CDR1 and CDR2 are GTSNPN and SVGIG (reference sequence). This CDR3 has 14 residues. The CDR3 loop is CAWRGAGSPNEQFF. The DNA of the CDR3 is TGTGCCTGGAGGGGGGCAGGTTCCCCCAATGAGCAGTTCTTC. Supplemented by reference TRBV30 and TRBJ2-1, the full variable domain reads SQTIHQWPATLVQPVGSPLSLECTVEGTSNPNLYWYRQAAGRGLQLLFYSVGIGQISSEVPQNLSASRPQDRQFILSSKKLLLSDSGFYLCAWRGAGSPNEQFFGPGTRLTVL.

The chain employs TRBV20-1 and TRBJ1-2, with no clear D. Trimming took off 6 bases at V and 3 bases at J, with 5 bases between the two ends. This CDR3 comprises 10 residues. Germline loops: CDR1 DFQATT, CDR2 SNEGSKA (reference sequence). In DNA form, the CDR3 reads TGCAGTGCCGTCTACTATGGCTACACCTTC. This gives the protein CSAVYYGYTF.

The chain couples TRBV10-3 to TRBJ2-7; 7 bases map to TRBD1. Germline V CDR1 and CDR2: ENHRY, SYGVKD. This CDR3 has 17 residues. The V gene end was trimmed by 4 bases and the J gene end by 4 bases; junction bases not matched to a gene: 16. The CDR3 loop is CAISGHRGGVTGYEQYF. The CDR3, as DNA: TGTGCCATCAGTGGCCATCGAGGGGGCGTTACTGGGTACGAGCAGTACTTC.

Of note for this clone: At one end the junction does not follow the germline gene, possibly because of a read error. This same CDR3 is encoded by further DNA sequences in the sample. DNA for the CDR3: TGTGCCAGTAGTGAGGATACGCAGTATTTT. Translated, it gives CASSEDTQYF. The chain joins TRBV2 to TRBJ2-3; D is ambiguous. CDR3 length equals 10 residues. Germline CDR1 and CDR2: SNHLY and FYNNEI.

The gene calls are TRBV9 and TRBJ1-4; D perhaps matches TRBD1 (6 bases). CDR3 length: 16 residues. Germline V CDR1 and CDR2: SGDLS, YYNGEE. Trimming shortened V by 2 bases and J by 7 bases, and 18 bases separated the two germline ends. This CDR3 reads CASSVATVDSGEKLFF. The CDR3 nucleotides read TGTGCCAGCAGCGTCGCGACCGTGGACAGTGGTGAAAAACTGTTTTTT. The full variable domain, completed using reference TRBV9 and TRBJ1-4, is DSGVTQTPKHLITATGQRVTLRCSPRSGDLSVYWYQQSLDQGLQFLIQYYNGEERAKGNILERFSAQQFPDLHSELNLSSLELGDSALYFCASSVATVDSGEKLFFGSGTQLSVL.

The rearrangement uses TRBV10-3 and TRBJ1-6; 7 bases match TRBD1. V trimming: 10 bases; J trimming: 3 bases; junction bases outside the gene matches: 9. Germline V lookup: CDR1 ENHRY, CDR2 SYGVKD. The CDR3 spans 15 residues. The CDR3: CATAQGFNYNSPLHF. The CDR3 bases are TGTGCCACCGCACAGGGGTTCAACTATAATTCACCCCTCCACTTT.

J is TRBJ1-5 and V is TRBV27; D not certain. This CDR3 is built from 16 residues. Germline V gene lookup returns CDR1 MNHEY and CDR2 SMNVEV (reference sequence). V was trimmed by 2 bases and J by 0 bases, leaving 11 bases between them. For the CDR3, the DNA is TGTGCCAGCAGTTTAGAGGCGGATTATAGCAATCAGCCCCAGCATTTT. Translating it yields CASSLEADYSNQPQHF.